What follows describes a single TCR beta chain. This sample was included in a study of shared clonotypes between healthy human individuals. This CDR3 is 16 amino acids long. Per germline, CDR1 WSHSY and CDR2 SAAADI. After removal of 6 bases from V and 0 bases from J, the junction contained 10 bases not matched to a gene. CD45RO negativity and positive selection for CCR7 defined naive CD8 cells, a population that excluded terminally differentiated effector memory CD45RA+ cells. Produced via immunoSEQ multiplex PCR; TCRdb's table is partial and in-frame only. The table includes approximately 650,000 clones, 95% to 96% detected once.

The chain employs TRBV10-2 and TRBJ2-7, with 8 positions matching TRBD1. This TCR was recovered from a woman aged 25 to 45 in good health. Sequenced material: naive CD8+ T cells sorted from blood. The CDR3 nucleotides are TGCGCCAGCAGCCCTAGGACAGGGACGATCTCCTACGAGCAGTACTTC. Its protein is CASSPRTGTISYEQYF.